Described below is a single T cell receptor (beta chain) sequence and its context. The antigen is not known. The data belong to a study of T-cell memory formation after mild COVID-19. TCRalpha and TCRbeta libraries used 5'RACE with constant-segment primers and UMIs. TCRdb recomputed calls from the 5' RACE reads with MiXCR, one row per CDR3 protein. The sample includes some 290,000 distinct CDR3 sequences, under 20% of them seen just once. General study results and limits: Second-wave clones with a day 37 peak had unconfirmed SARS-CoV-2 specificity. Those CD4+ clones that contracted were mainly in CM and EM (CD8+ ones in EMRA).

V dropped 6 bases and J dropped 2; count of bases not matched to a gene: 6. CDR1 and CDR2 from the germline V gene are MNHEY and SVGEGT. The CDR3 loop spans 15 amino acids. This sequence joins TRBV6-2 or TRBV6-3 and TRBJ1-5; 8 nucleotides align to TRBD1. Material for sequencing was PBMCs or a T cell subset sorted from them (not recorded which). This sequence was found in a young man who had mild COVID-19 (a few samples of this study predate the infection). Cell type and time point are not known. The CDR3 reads CASSSGQGGNQPQHF. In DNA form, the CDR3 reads TGTGCCAGCAGCTCCGGACAGGGTGGCAATCAGCCCCAGCATTTT.